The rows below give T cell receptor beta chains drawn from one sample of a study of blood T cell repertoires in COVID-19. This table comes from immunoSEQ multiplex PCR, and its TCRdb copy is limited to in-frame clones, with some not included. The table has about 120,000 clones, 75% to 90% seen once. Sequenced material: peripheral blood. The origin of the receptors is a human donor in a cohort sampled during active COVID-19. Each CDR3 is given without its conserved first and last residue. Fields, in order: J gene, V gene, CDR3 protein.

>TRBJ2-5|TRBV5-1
ASSLAAEEETQY
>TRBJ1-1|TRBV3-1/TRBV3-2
ASSQQVSTEAF
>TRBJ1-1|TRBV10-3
AISADDTKAF
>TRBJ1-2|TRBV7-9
ASSLRTGSGYT
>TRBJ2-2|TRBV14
ASSQGRYTGELF
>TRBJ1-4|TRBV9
ASSVGTSSNEKLF
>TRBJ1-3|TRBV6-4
ASSVVLAGEDSGNTIY
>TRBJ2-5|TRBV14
ASSRGLAGSETQY
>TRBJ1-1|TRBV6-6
ASNTEGLSPEAF
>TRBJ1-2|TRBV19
ATRQGVGGYT
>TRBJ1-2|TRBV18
ASSPSPGGGYGYT
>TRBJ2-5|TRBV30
AWSADRVYQETQY
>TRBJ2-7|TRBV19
ASSSPGLAEGREQY